This T cell receptor beta chain appears in the sequencing data of a study of shared clonotypes between healthy human individuals. The CDR3 runs 15 residues. The germline gives CDR1 SNHLY, CDR2 FYNNEI. After removal of 1 base from V and 8 bases from J, the junction contained 7 bases not matched to a gene. In its sample, this clone was seen once. For each subset, genomic DNA was distributed in equal portions over several immunoSEQ plates. Ten immunoSEQ deep assay plates were used to sequence unsorted PBMC DNA. TCRdb keeps only in-frame clones here, not all; method: immunoSEQ multiplex PCR. The data contain around 500,000 clones, 75% to 85% of them seen just once; the ten biggest clones take up around 13%. Each of the donors was a healthy adult who was HIV-negative and had not had a recent acute infection or vaccination. Every contributor of samples was a Caucasian grown-up residing in Nashville, Tennessee.

The receptor comes from a middle-aged woman in good health. Some clones in this sample may be carry-over from other donors' samples. The sample taken for sequencing was PBMCs. The chain combines TRBV2 with TRBJ2-2; 7 positions match TRBD2. CDR3 sequence reads: CASSEDGLVGGELFF. CDR3 nucleotides: TGTGCCAGCAGTGAAGACGGACTAGTAGGTGGGGAGCTGTTTTTT.